The present TCR beta chain was sequenced within a study of regulatory T cells in long-lasting Graves disease. Time point in this sample: persistent/refractory GD, antithyroid drugs over 5 years with positive TRAb. The TCR library was prepared using RNA isolated from PBMCs. Peripheral blood, at 8.5 to 9 milliliters, went into EDTA tubes. This clonotype has at least ten counts. Building of the TCR beta libraries involved iRepertoire HTBI primers and Arm-PCR of CDR3 regions. Original processing notes: Across all samples, about 62 TRBV segments and 15 or so TRBJ segments were identified. TCRdb ran MiXCR on the multiplex PCR reads and lists one entry per CDR3 protein. For this entry, the V and J calls and clone size follow TCRdb and not the study's own pipeline. The sample consists of about 470,000 distinct CDR3 sequences, 20% to 25% of them appearing once. V dropped 3 bases and J dropped 5; count of bases not matched to a gene: 7. Looked up from germline, CDR1 is SGDLS and CDR2 is YYNGEE. There are 14 residues in the CDR3.

V gene TRBV9 combines with J gene TRBJ2-5, with 7 bases fitting TRBD2. Here the sequenced sample was peripheral blood mononuclear cells (PBMCs), taken when the disease was refractory, from a patient treated with antithyroid drugs. The clonotype comes from a female donor with Graves disease. The CDR3 is CASSASGGGETQYF. The CDR3 DNA sequence: TGTGCCAGCAGCGCTAGCGGTGGAGGGGAGACCCAGTACTTC.